These 18 T cell receptor beta chains originate from one sample sequenced in a study of patients and donors after allogeneic stem cell transplantation. TCRdb called the RT-PCR reads again in MiXCR, with one record for every CDR3 protein. The sample shows about a million distinct CDR3 sequences, more than 15% of them seen only once. Material for sequencing was blood, either unsorted or a sorted T cell fraction (not recorded which). The receptors shown here come from a human donor who was either an allogeneic HSCT recipient or a stem cell or donor lymphocyte infusion donor (not recorded which). It is not recorded whose cells these are; they may come from a transplant donor.

Many counts were recorded for this clonotype. The rearrangement uses TRBV12-3 or TRBV12-4 and TRBJ2-1; D uncertain. V lost 5 bases and J 1 base, leaving 9 bases between the germline ends. The length of the CDR3 is 14 residues. The CDR3 region has the DNA TGTGCCAGCAGTCCTCCCGCATCCTACAATGAGCAGTTCTTC. Protein sequence: CASSPPASYNEQFF.

This clonotype was seen only a few times. The gene calls are TRBV12-3 or TRBV12-4 and TRBJ2-4; tentative D call: TRBD1 (6 bases). This CDR3 contains 13 residues. Trimming cost V 1 base and J 9 bases, with 10 bases left between them. The CDR3 sequence: CASSLDQGPIQYF. CDR3 coding DNA: TGTGCCAGCAGTTTAGATCAGGGGCCCATTCAGTACTTC.

The V and J genes are TRBV5-1 and TRBJ2-2; D call uncertain. This CDR3 is 14 amino acids long. Trimming took off 2 bases at V and 2 bases at J, with 7 bases between the two ends. In germline, CDR1 is SGHRS, CDR2 YFSETQ. CDR3 sequence: CASSFQSNTGELFF. Here the CDR3 DNA reads TGCGCCAGCAGCTTCCAAAGCAACACCGGGGAGCTGTTTTTT.

The V call is TRBV18, the J call TRBJ2-3, with 12 bases aligning to TRBD2. The CDR3 sequence is 15 residues long. V gave up 6 bases and J gave up 4 bases; unmatched junction bases: 5. Germline CDR1 reads KGHSH; CDR2 reads LQKENI. In nucleotides, the CDR3 is TGTGCCAGCTCGCCGACTAGCGGGGGCCCAGATACGCAGTATTTT. Translated: CASSPTSGGPDTQYF.

CDR3: CASSQLIDSNQPQHF. For the CDR3, the DNA is TGTGCCAGCAGCCAACTAATAGATAGCAATCAGCCCCAGCATTTT. The chain joins TRBV16 to TRBJ1-5; no clear D gene. The CDR3 totals 15 residues. Germline V gene lookup returns CDR1 KGHSY and CDR2 FQNENV. Trimming removed 2 bases from V and 0 bases from J, with 8 bases in between.

A few counts support this clonotype. The rearrangement joins TRBV7-9 to TRBJ2-1, with D tentatively TRBD1 or TRBD2 (5 bases each). CDR1 SEHNR and CDR2 FQNEAQ come from the germline V gene (reference sequence). V lost 7 bases and J 4 bases, leaving 17 bases between the germline ends. The CDR3 runs 15 residues. The CDR3 here is CASTPEGSVYNEQFF. The CDR3, as DNA: TGTGCCAGCACCCCCGAGGGGTCCGTTTACAATGAGCAGTTCTTC.

The chain is built from TRBV4-3 and TRBJ2-2; 8 bases agree with TRBD2. J lost 2 bases, V lost 0 bases, and 5 bases had no gene match. Per germline, CDR1 LGHNA and CDR2 YSLEER. This CDR3 is built from 17 residues. The CDR3 bases are TGCGCCAGCAGCCAAGATCGGGCGGGGGGAAACACCGGGGAGCTGTTTTTT. Residues: CASSQDRAGGNTGELFF.

The chain uses TRBV3-1 and TRBJ2-1; a weak D match, TRBD2 (5 bases). Germline CDR1 is LGHDT and CDR2 is YNNKEL (reference sequence). Trimming pared 3 bases from V and 10 bases from J, leaving 22 bases between. The CDR3 length is 16 residues. CDR3: CASSHGLHRGLREQFF. In DNA, the CDR3 is TGTGCCAGCAGCCATGGACTGCACCGCGGGCTGAGGGAGCAGTTCTTC.

The chain uses TRBV20-1 and TRBJ2-7; 10 bases are shared with TRBD1. J lost 1 base, V lost 3 bases, and 6 bases had no gene match. Germline CDR1 is DFQATT and CDR2 is SNEGSKA (reference sequence). The CDR3 is 15 residues long. CDR3 sequence: CSASPGQGSSYEQYF. The CDR3 DNA follows: TGCAGTGCTAGTCCGGGACAGGGGTCTTCCTACGAGCAGTACTTC.

This clonotype was detected ten times or more. The chain combines TRBV25-1 with TRBJ2-7, with D unclear. The germline V gene encodes CDR1 MGHDK and CDR2 SYGVNS. The CDR3 contains 12 residues. Trimming shortened V by 4 bases and J by 4 bases, and 8 bases separated the two germline ends. CDR3: CASSGGGYEQYF. In DNA form, the CDR3 reads TGTGCCAGCAGTGGGGGTGGATACGAGCAGTACTTC.

This chain joins TRBV12-5 and TRBJ2-2; the D gene is possibly TRBD1 (5 bases). The length of the CDR3 is 16 residues. Germline CDR1 reads LGHNT; CDR2 reads FRNRAP. Trimming stripped 5 bases from V and 2 bases from J, with 15 bases between. Here the CDR3 DNA reads TGTGCTAGTGGTGACAGCCGAAAATCTAACACCGGGGAGCTGTTTTTT. Amino acid sequence: CASGDSRKSNTGELFF.

V and J are TRBV20-1 and TRBJ2-1; either TRBD1 or TRBD2 may fit D (6 bases each). CDR3 length: 18 residues. CDR1 DFQATT and CDR2 SNEGSKA come from the germline V gene (reference sequence). Trimming removed 0 bases from V and 0 bases from J, with 18 bases in between. The CDR3 loop is CSARDRGLARSSYNEQFF. CDR3 coding DNA: TGCAGTGCTAGAGATCGGGGGCTAGCCCGCAGCTCCTACAATGAGCAGTTCTTC.

Written as DNA, the CDR3 is TGTGCCAGCAGGGGGACGTTCGGAGAGACCCAGTACTTC. The encoded protein is CASRGTFGETQYF. The rearrangement uses TRBV12-3 or TRBV12-4 and TRBJ2-5; D assignment may be TRBD1 or TRBD2 (5 bases each). This CDR3 comprises 13 residues. Trimming cost V 6 bases and J 4 bases, with 12 bases left between them.

This clonotype was observed a handful of times. This chain links TRBV6-2 or TRBV6-3 with TRBJ1-5; no firm D call. Trimming removed 2 bases from V and 15 bases from J, with 17 bases in between. CDR1 and CDR2 (germline): MNHEY, SVGEGT. The CDR3 spans 13 residues. CDR3 amino acids: CASSYSPEKRLHF. CDR3 sequence (DNA): TGTGCCAGCAGTTACAGCCCTGAGAAAAGGTTGCATTTT.

This clonotype occurred a few times. V usage is TRBV7-2 and J usage is TRBJ2-2; D possibly corresponds to TRBD1 (5 bases). This CDR3 region has 13 residues. The ends were cut back, 5 bases at V and 3 bases at J, with 7 bases in the middle. From germline, CDR1 is SGHTA and CDR2 FQGNSA. The CDR3 region is CASSETDTGELFF. DNA of the CDR3: TGTGCCAGCAGCGAGACAGACACCGGGGAGCTGTTTTTT.

There are a few counts of this clonotype. This chain connects TRBV5-1 to TRBJ1-2; TRBD1 matches at 9 bases. Per the germline V gene, CDR1 is SGHRS and CDR2 is YFSETQ. V dropped 4 bases and J dropped 8; count of bases not matched to a gene: 15. The length of the CDR3 is 16 residues. CDR3 sequence: CASSQYPYRGQFGYTF. The CDR3 bases are TGCGCCAGCAGCCAATATCCGTACAGGGGGCAATTCGGCTACACCTTC.

V gene TRBV28 combines with J gene TRBJ1-3; TRBD1 is a possible D gene (5 bases). Germline CDR1 MDHEN, CDR2 SYDVKM. V shed 5 bases and J shed 0 bases, with 11 bases lying between them. There are 15 residues in the CDR3. The CDR3 sequence: CASSTGHHSGNTIYF. The CDR3 DNA reads TGTGCCAGCAGTACCGGACACCACTCTGGAAACACCATATATTTT.

This clonotype was picked up many times. The chain uses TRBV14 and TRBJ1-1, with a tentative D call TRBD1 (6 bases). Germline V CDR1 and CDR2: SGHDN, FVKESK. This CDR3 is built from 15 residues. Trimming cost V 4 bases and J 0 bases, with 12 bases left between them. CDR3 DNA: TGTGCCAGCAGCCTCGCCGGGACAATGAACACTGAAGCTTTCTTT. Encoded protein: CASSLAGTMNTEAFF.